Listed here are 12 T cell receptor beta chains from one sample, sequenced in a study of cytomegalovirus exposure and HLA in healthy donors. PCR was performed using 60 Vbeta and 13 Jbeta primers. Some clones are missing from TCRdb's copy, which holds only in-frame ones; the method was immunoSEQ multiplex PCR. Seen here are about 170,000 clones, about 75% observed once, and the top ten hold less than 8%. Source material: PBMCs. All receptors derive from a man aged 35 to 55 in good health and CMV-seropositive.

In its sample, this clone was seen a few times. V gene TRBV5-1 combines with J gene TRBJ2-1; D is perhaps TRBD2 (7 bases). This CDR3 has 14 residues. From germline, CDR1 is SGHRS and CDR2 YFSETQ. Between the trimmed V and J ends, which lost 1 base and 9 bases, there was a span of 14 bases. The CDR3 nucleotides read TGCGCCAGCAGCTTGAGAGGGGGGGTGGTTGAGCAGTTCTTC. Protein: CASSLRGGVVEQFF.

The V and J genes are TRBV5-1 and TRBJ2-7; 9 bases agree with TRBD1. The J segment lost 3 bases and the V segment lost 4 bases, leaving 14 bases of the junction unmatched. CDR3 length: 17 residues. Germline values: CDR1 SGHRS, CDR2 YFSETQ. The CDR3 region is CASSLTPDRGPLYEQYF. The CDR3 coding sequence is TGCGCCAGCAGCCTGACACCGGACAGGGGCCCTCTCTACGAGCAGTACTTC. Full variable domain (remainder filled in from reference TRBV5-1 and TRBJ2-7): KAGVTQTPRYLIKTRGQQVTLSCSPISGHRSVSWYQQTPGQGLQFLFEYFSETQRNKGNFPGRFSGRQFSNSRSEMNVSTLELGDSALYLCASSLTPDRGPLYEQYFGPGTRLTVT.

This clone was seen a few times. V usage is TRBV18 and J usage is TRBJ1-5, with D tentatively TRBD1 (5 bases). Trimming stripped 3 bases from V and 5 bases from J, with 8 bases between. CDR3 length equals 13 residues. Germline V gene lookup returns CDR1 KGHSH and CDR2 LQKENI. The CDR3 reads CASSPGRDQPQHF. The CDR3 DNA follows: TGTGCCAGCTCACCCGGCAGGGATCAGCCCCAGCATTTT. Supplemented by reference TRBV18 and TRBJ1-5, the full variable domain reads NAGVMQNPRHLVRRRGQEARLRCSPMKGHSHVYWYRQLPEEGLKFMVYLQKENIIDESGMPKERFSAEFPKEGPSILRIQQVVRGDSAAYFCASSPGRDQPQHFGDGTRLSIL.

This clone showed up just a few times. The chain links TRBV6-1 to TRBJ1-5, with 7 positions matching TRBD1. The CDR3 extends over 14 amino acids. In germline, CDR1 is MNHNS, CDR2 SASEGT. Trimming removed 8 bases from V and 7 bases from J; junction bases left unmatched: 11. Here the CDR3 reads CASVNRGFGQPQHF. In nucleotides, the CDR3 is TGTGCCAGCGTCAACAGGGGTTTCGGGCAGCCCCAGCATTTT.

The chain is built from TRBV4-1 and TRBJ1-2; perhaps TRBD1 as D (6 bases). The CDR3 sequence is 17 residues long. V was pared by 3 bases and J by 2 bases, with 19 bases between. Germline loops: CDR1 MGHRA, CDR2 YSYEKL. As DNA, the CDR3 is TGCGCCAGCAGCCACACCGGGACACGGGAAAGAAACTATGGCTACACCTTC. As protein: CASSHTGTRERNYGYTF.

V and J are TRBV5-1 and TRBJ1-1; D ambiguous. Trimming shortened V by 0 bases and J by 0 bases, and 15 bases separated the two germline ends. This CDR3 comprises 17 residues. In germline, CDR1 is SGHRS, CDR2 YFSETQ. The CDR3 spells CASSLAHGGAVNTEAFF. The DNA of the CDR3 is TGCGCCAGCAGCTTGGCCCATGGTGGCGCGGTGAACACTGAAGCTTTCTTT.

The J gene is TRBJ1-2, the V gene TRBV18, with D perhaps matching TRBD1 (6 bases). The length of the CDR3 is 15 residues. Germline CDR1 and CDR2: KGHSH and LQKENI. V lost 2 bases and J lost 2, with 12 bases in between. CDR3 residues: CASSPVMDSNYGYTF. The CDR3 DNA reads as TGTGCCAGCTCACCAGTTATGGACAGCAACTATGGCTACACCTTC.

As to this clone: One end of the junction is discordant with germline, which a read error may explain. CDR3: CASSQQGAGANGLTF. For the CDR3, the DNA is TGTGCCAGCAGCCAACAGGGAGCTGGGGCCAACGGCCTGACTTTC. This chain joins TRBV2 and TRBJ2-6; possible D gene TRBD1, 6 bases. Germline V gene lookup returns CDR1 SNHLY and CDR2 FYNNEI. The CDR3 length is 15 residues. The entire variable domain, with the rest obtained from reference TRBV2 and TRBJ2-6, is as follows: EPEVTQTPSHQVTQMGQEVILRCVPISNHLYFYWYRQILGQKVEFLVSFYNNEISEKSEIFDDQFSVERPDGSNFTLKIRSTKLEDSAMYFCASSQQGAGANGLTFGAGSRLTVL.

The V call is TRBV30, the J call TRBJ2-7, with D possibly matching TRBD1 (5 bases). Trimming took 5 bases from V and 9 from J, leaving 14 bases between them. This CDR3 is built from 11 residues. In germline, CDR1 is GTSNPN, CDR2 SVGIG (reference sequence). CDR3 bases: TGTGCCTGGGACAAGGGGATGGGGCAGTACTTC. This sequence encodes CAWDKGMGQYF.

This clone showed up just a few times. The gene calls are TRBV11-3 and TRBJ2-2, with 8 bases matching TRBD2. CDR3 size: 16 residues. The germline V gene has CDR1 SGHNT and CDR2 YENEEA. V lost 1 base to trimming and J lost 6 bases; unmatched junction nucleotides: 7. The CDR3: CASSLASGRAPGELFF. The CDR3 DNA reads as TGTGCCAGCAGCTTAGCCTCCGGGAGGGCCCCCGGGGAGCTGTTTTTT.

This chain connects TRBV5-6 to TRBJ2-2, with a weak D call TRBD2 (6 bases). Germline loops: CDR1 SGHDT, CDR2 YYEEEE. The CDR3 covers 15 residues. V was pared by 4 bases and J by 2 bases, with 12 bases between. CDR3 DNA sequence: TGTGCCAGCAGCAGCGTTAGCGGTAACACCGGGGAGCTGTTTTTT. Amino acids: CASSSVSGNTGELFF.

The V call is TRBV21-1, the J call TRBJ1-4; the table calls TRBD1, which could not be checked here. TRBV21-1 is a pseudogene. CDR3 length equals 15 residues. CDR3 sequence reads: CASSLRTGNNEKLFF. DNA for the CDR3: TGTGCCAGCAGCCTCCGGACAGGAAATAATGAAAAACTGTTTTTT.